Listed here are 13 T cell receptor beta chains from one sample, sequenced in a study of Tregs in tolerant kidney transplant recipients. Here immunoSEQ multiplex PCR was the method, and the copy in TCRdb shows in-frame clones only, minus some. The sample lists over 50,000 clones; approximately 85% were seen once. This specimen was Tregs from blood, taken before the transplant. The receptors here all came from a human donor who received a combined kidney and bone marrow transplant.

About this clone itself: Mismatch with germline at one junction end may stem from a read error. The V and J genes are TRBV7-9 and TRBJ2-2, with D possibly TRBD1 on 6 matching bases. This CDR3 is built from 16 residues. In germline, CDR1 is SEHNR, CDR2 FQNEAQ (reference sequence). This CDR3 reads CASSFVGQGNTRELFF. Here the CDR3 DNA reads TGTGCCAGCAGCTTTGTAGGGCAGGGGAACACCCGGGAGCTGTTTTTT.

V usage is TRBV2 and J usage is TRBJ2-4; a weak D match, TRBD2 (5 bases). This CDR3 region has 16 residues. The germline V and J ends were trimmed by 6 bases and 2 bases, with 17 bases remaining between them. CDR1 and CDR2 from the germline V gene are SNHLY and FYNNEI. DNA for the CDR3: TGTGCCAGCAGGACAAGGCCGCCCGGGACCAAAAACATTCAGTACTTC. Residues: CASRTRPPGTKNIQYF.

About this clone: Other DNA sequences from this sample encode an identical CDR3 as well. This chain links TRBV28 with TRBJ1-1, with D unresolved. Trimming shortened V by 3 bases and J by 3 bases, and 5 bases separated the two germline ends. The CDR3 extends over 12 amino acids. Germline-derived CDR1 and CDR2 are MDHEN and SYDVKM. CDR3 amino acids: CASSLGYTEAFF. For the CDR3, the DNA is TGTGCCAGCAGTTTGGGTTACACTGAAGCTTTCTTT.

The CDR3 DNA sequence: TGTGCCAGCAGCCCAGACCTGTACTCCTACGAGCAGTACTTC. This gives the protein CASSPDLYSYEQYF. The chain carries TRBV6-5 and TRBJ2-7; the D is unclear. Trimming cost V 6 bases and J 0 bases, with 12 bases left between them. The CDR3 has 14 amino acids. Germline V lookup: CDR1 MNHEY, CDR2 SVGAGI.

The chain employs TRBV7-9 and TRBJ2-3; possibly TRBD2 for D (6 bases). The CDR3 is 13 residues long. Deletions cut 5 bases from V and 2 bases from J, with 8 bases between. Germline V gene sequence: CDR1 SEHNR, CDR2 FQNEAQ (reference sequence). The CDR3 DNA reads as TGTGCCAGCAGCCCGGACTACACAGATACGCAGTATTTT. Translation: CASSPDYTDTQYF.

This clone has a handful of counts. The chain joins TRBV6-6 to TRBJ1-4, with 7 bases fitting TRBD1. The CDR3 totals 15 residues. The V segment lost 6 bases and the J segment 8 bases; nucleotides outside the gene matches: 12. CDR1 MNHNY and CDR2 SVGAGI come from the germline V gene (reference sequence). The CDR3 DNA reads TGTGCCAGCAGCCTACCGGGACAGCGGCAGGAAAAACTGTTTTTT. As protein: CASSLPGQRQEKLFF.

The sample holds one count of this clone. The rearrangement links TRBV6-6 to TRBJ2-7; TRBD2 is a possible D gene (5 bases). In germline, CDR1 is MNHNY, CDR2 SVGAGI (reference sequence). V gave up 5 bases and J gave up 3 bases, with 14 bases separating them. The CDR3 consists of 14 residues. CDR3 sequence: CASSHLRGRYEQYF. CDR3 coding DNA: TGTGCCAGCAGTCACCTCAGAGGGCGCTACGAGCAGTACTTC.

This clone was detected a few times. The gene calls are TRBV7-2 and TRBJ1-2; TRBD1 matches at 9 bases. V dropped 6 bases and J dropped 8; count of bases not matched to a gene: 10. Germline CDR1 and CDR2: SGHTA and FQGNSA. The CDR3 length is 14 residues. CDR3 sequence: CASRRDRGSWGYTF. The CDR3 DNA reads as TGTGCCAGCAGACGCGACAGGGGGAGCTGGGGCTACACCTTC.

V is TRBV25-1 and J is TRBJ1-4; 10 bases are a match to TRBD1. This CDR3 comprises 15 residues. Germline CDR1 is MGHDK and CDR2 is SYGVNS. The V and J ends lost 6 bases and 7 bases, in that order; junction bases with no gene match: 8. The CDR3 DNA sequence: TGTGCCAGCAGCCCCCGACAGGGGGCTGGTGAAAAACTGTTTTTT. It codes for CASSPRQGAGEKLFF.

This chain connects TRBV6-4 to TRBJ2-3; D call uncertain. Per the germline V gene, CDR1 is MRHNA and CDR2 is SNTAGT. V lost 2 bases, J lost 0 bases, and 3 bases lay in between. The CDR3 extends over 13 amino acids. The CDR3 region has the DNA TGTGCCAGCAGTGACGTTAGCACAGATACGCAGTATTTT. Residues: CASSDVSTDTQYF.

The chain uses TRBV7-2 and TRBJ1-1; D uncertain. This CDR3 contains 13 residues. The germline CDR1 and CDR2 sequences are SGHTA and FQGNSA. Trimming removed 0 bases at V and 11 bases at J, with 13 bases between. CDR3 loop: CASSLAPGWRAFF. CDR3 sequence (DNA): TGTGCCAGCAGCTTAGCGCCGGGGTGGAGGGCTTTCTTT.

This clone occurred once. The chain couples TRBV7-8 to TRBJ1-6; weak D call: TRBD1 (5 bases). The CDR3 has 14 residues. Germline loops: CDR1 SGHVS, CDR2 FQNEAQ. V lost 0 bases, J lost 11 bases, and 11 bases lay in between. CDR3 amino acids: CASSLAPGGAPLHF. DNA of the CDR3: TGTGCCAGCAGCTTAGCGCCTGGGGGGGCACCCCTCCACTTT.

The chain combines TRBV19 with TRBJ2-3; unclear D gene. Trimming removed 3 bases at V and 5 bases at J, with 18 bases between. The CDR3 length is 16 residues. Looked up from germline, CDR1 is LNHDA and CDR2 is SQIVND (reference sequence). The CDR3 DNA is TGTGCCAGTAGTATGGGCCTGAGATCGATGCTAGATACGCAGTATTTT. Its translation: CASSMGLRSMLDTQYF.